This entry concerns a single T cell receptor (beta chain). The antigen is undetermined. The data stem from a study of T cell responses to AZD1222 COVID-19 vaccine. For the study at large: Pooling covered second doses at about 4 or about 12 weeks.

General observations from the study: Vaccination with two AZD1222 doses was followed by a rise in Spike-specific TCR breadth and depth. The reported proportion of spike-specific TCRs targeting unmutated variant regions was nearly half. Most donors were white British, females outnumbered males, and clonal diversity was possibly underestimated.

Only in-frame clones appear in the TCRdb table, and some are missing; sequencing was by immunoSEQ multiplex PCR. Seen here are 180,000 or so clones, 70% to 90% observed once, and the top ten hold 1.5% to 2%. This material consisted of peripheral blood, taken on day 0 of AZD1222 vaccination. The receptor comes from an adult in good health.

The CDR3 loop reads CASSLETVREAFF. The CDR3 DNA follows: TGTGCCAGCAGCTTGGAGACAGTTCGAGAAGCTTTCTTT. This chain links TRBV5-5 with TRBJ1-1, with a weak D call TRBD1 (5 bases). The germline gives CDR1 SGHKS, CDR2 YYEKEE (reference sequence). With 0 bases removed from V and 8 bases from J, the gap between germline ends came to 11 bases. CDR3 length: 13 residues.